A single T cell receptor beta chain is shown here with its context. The antigen is undetermined. These data originate in a study of blood T cells in healthy people across ages. The study, taken as a whole, reports: Naive T cell percentage by flow cytometry tracked strongly with beta diversity. CMV infection status of these donors was not known. Greater diversity and more naive CD4+ cells were seen in long-lived donors than in aged donors.

V was cut by 5 bases and J by 2 bases, with 14 bases left in between. The CDR3 contains 15 residues. The second PCR ran 7 to 11 cycles with a sample-barcoded 5' primer and J-beta primers. MiXCR, applied by TCRdb to the 5' RACE reads, yields one record per CDR3 protein. The table lists approximately 670,000 distinct CDR3 sequences, around 38% of them singletons. About 10 milliliters of peripheral blood were drawn from each donor into EDTA-treated tubes. Sequencing was performed on blood. The V call is TRBV12-3 or TRBV12-4, the J call TRBJ2-3; no clear D gene. The source of this sequence is an elderly man in good health. The DNA for the CDR3 is TGTGCCAGCAGTCCACGGGCGGCCCCCACAGATACGCAGTATTTT. Translation gives CASSPRAAPTDTQYF.